This TCR beta chain was sequenced in a study of T cell responses to AZD1222 COVID-19 vaccine. This clone turned up a few times. The antigen remains undetermined. Sequencing used immunoSEQ multiplex PCR; TCRdb keeps in-frame clones, though not all of them. The sample yields about 120,000 clones, 75% to 90% seen once. The CDR3 has 16 residues. Germline V gives CDR1 SGHDT, CDR2 YYEEEE. V was pared by 6 bases and J by 7 bases, with 26 bases between. Study-wide points: Nearly half of spike-specific TCRs reportedly target unmutated variant regions. Clonal diversity may have been underestimated in mostly white British donors. Sampling that yielded the repertoires occurred only after the peak T cell response. Baseline serology detected seropositivity in only six AZD1222 recipients.

This TCR derives from an adult in good health. This material consisted of peripheral blood, taken on day 0 of MenACWY control vaccination. The V gene is TRBV5-6, the J gene TRBJ2-7; tentative D call: TRBD1 (8 bases). The CDR3 sequence: CASTPRGTGRGREQYF. CDR3 in DNA: TGTGCCAGCACCCCGCGGGGGACAGGCCGAGGTCGGGAGCAGTACTTC.